The sequence of this TCR beta chain was determined in a study of human T cells and chemical hapten exposure (dated by TCRdb to about 2021). General notes on the study: For sensitization, 2% DPC in acetone was applied to a roughly 2 cm by roughly 2 cm area of upper inner arm skin. Weekly therapeutic DPC doses were additionally applied to the scalp of patients throughout the roughly 24-week study period. Patch testing on the upper back used Finn chambers containing 0.01% DPC, with scoring done after 6 days according to International Contact Dermatitis Research Group standards. Most of the patients in the cohort were female, and the cohort covered alopecia areata with under or over 50% scalp involvement, alopecia totalis and alopecia universalis. Libraries were pooled for sequencing, and variation in per-sample TCR yields was attributed mainly to small differences in library volumes within the pool. The study tracked peripheral blood TCR repertoire changes in vivo during primary and secondary sensitization to the hapten diphenylcyclopropenone (DPC) in alopecia patients. Patient blood was sampled pre-sensitization (week 0) and at 2, 6 and about 24 weeks after DPC sensitization. For TCR sequencing, blood came from 25 to 35 alopecia patients at anywhere from one to four time points (pre-sensitization, 2, 6 and 24 weeks).

General study outcomes and caveats: No change with DPC sensitization was found in the number of TCRs above 1 in 1000 frequency, and no evidence of global repertoire structure alterations was found. A positive correlation was found between the number of PT1 expanded TCRs and patch test score, with significance reached at thresholds 8, 16 and 32 but not 4. Significantly more large CDR3 similarity clusters were formed by expanded TCRs than by pre-sensitization or healthy control sets, consistent with antigen-driven responses. All patients had alopecia, a presumed autoimmune disease, so their immune response might differ from that of healthy individuals. Repeated subsampling changed both the strength of the expansion versus patch-test correlation and the threshold at which the correlation became significant.

The CDR3, from cysteine to phenylalanine, totals 14 residues. CDR3 DNA only is kept here, 42 bases in frame from base 1. V is clipped by 1 base and J by 5 bases, and the sequence between their germline boundaries is 15 bases long. The germline V gene (reference sequence) provides CDR1 DFQATT and CDR2 SNEGSKA. A note on this clonotype: What antigen it recognizes has not been identified. Base quality data are lacking; no much larger clone is found one base away.

Library preparation employed RACE. The sequencer listed for this sample is NextSeq 500. Library preparation attached unique molecular identifiers to individual cDNA molecules for quantitative, reproducible TCR counting. Both TCR alpha and TCR beta chains were sequenced from each blood RNA sample. The study's own analysis went as follows. Samples had a median of approximately 96,000 TCRs, with a range from about 23,224 to 700,000. The Decombinator software suite was used to annotate V, J and CDR3 in the TCR reads. To make PS versus PT1 abundance plots, every sample was subsampled to the same number of TCRs (28,000). TCRs were defined as expanded if absent before sensitization and observed at least eight times at the 2-week time point. The public reads were reprocessed in TCRdb via fastp at Q25 and MiXCR, keeping in-frame beta chains. Each CDR3 protein appears once, grouped with its most common genes and DNA. None of the V and J calls come from the authors' own analysis; TCRdb made them. In this sample the table shows under 100,000 distinct CDR3 sequences, 11% of which occur a single time. In total, the top ten clones hold about 3.5% of the sample.

Interpreted using the paper, the time point label stands for: patch test 3, about 24 weeks after DPC sensitization. Sample treatment or condition, as interpreted from the label and publication: therapeutic diphenylcyclopropenone sensitization with weekly scalp DPC. At each patch-test visit, blood was drawn before the patch test was applied. Patients were eligible if aged 18 to 70, diagnosed with alopecia and judged suitable for DPC therapy, and pregnant patients were excluded. Total RNA was isolated from unfractionated whole blood collected in Tempus Blood RNA tubes. The source is a woman aged 50 to 60 with alopecia areata. Some clones in this sample may be carry-over from other donors' samples. The chain was built from TRBV20-1 and TRBJ2-7; 5 matching bases give a weak D call of TRBD2. Material: whole blood, obtained in connection with sensitization to the hapten diphenylcyclopropenone (DPC). The CDR3 reads as follows: CSARAPVRADEQYF. Read as DNA, the sequence is TGCAGTGCTAGAGCCCCCGTAAGAGCGGACGAGCAGTACTTC.